This TCR beta chain was observed in a study of OX40 agonist ivuxolimab in advanced cancers. Data came from immunoSEQ multiplex PCR; TCRdb stores just in-frame clones and leaves some out. In the table there are tens of thousands of clones, 80% to 90% of which are singletons. Germline V gene sequence: CDR1 MNHEY, CDR2 SVGAGI. This CDR3 is built from 14 residues. V lost 2 bases, J lost 3 bases, and 1 base stayed unmatched. Source: CD4+ or CD8+ T cells sorted from blood, taken in a trial of the OX40 agonist ivuxolimab. V gene TRBV6-5 combines with J gene TRBJ1-1; TRBD1 matches at 9 bases. The origin of this receptor is an adult with an advanced solid tumor such as melanoma, head and neck, liver or kidney cancer. For the CDR3, the DNA is TGTGCCAGCAGTTACGGGACAGGGTACACTGAAGCTTTCTTT. Translating it yields CASSYGTGYTEAFF.